These T cell receptor beta chains were read from a single sample in a study of technical replicates of blood from four donors. Sequenced by immunoSEQ multiplex PCR; TCRdb stores in-frame clones only, minus some. The sample has roughly 72,000 clones; just under 95% are singletons. Sample: T cells isolated from PBMCs. The receptors derive from a human donor in good health. The CDR3 runs from the conserved cysteine through the conserved F or W. Each record gives: V gene, J gene, D gene, clone size, CDR3 protein, CDR3 DNA. D genes are given only for firm matches. Size tells how often a clone was seen (once, few, many) or the class of an expanded clone, and some rows leave it out.

TRBV5-1	TRBJ1-5	TRBD1	-	CASSPGTASEQPQHF	TGCGCCAGCAGTCCCGGGACAGCTTCAGAACAGCCCCAGCATTTT
TRBV4-3	TRBJ1-1	TRBD1	-	CASSHRQGRTEAFF	TGCGCCAGCAGCCACAGACAGGGACGCACTGAAGCTTTCTTT
TRBV10-3	TRBJ1-2	-	-	CAISLGGAPGYTF	TGTGCCATCAGCCTGGGAGGAGCTCCTGGCTACACCTTC
TRBV10-3	TRBJ2-1	TRBD1	-	CAISESRLDRVNDNEQFF	TGTGCCATCAGTGAGTCGAGGCTAGACAGGGTAAACGACAATGAGCAGTTCTTC
TRBV7-3	TRBJ2-7	TRBD1	-	CASSSRQGSSYEQYF	TGTGCCAGCAGCTCGAGACAGGGGAGCTCCTACGAGCAGTACTTC
TRBV4-2	TRBJ2-3	-	-	CASSQDLAGTDTQYF	TGTGCCAGCAGCCAAGATCTAGCAGGCACAGATACGCAGTATTTT
TRBV5-1	TRBJ1-5	-	-	CASSFEGNQPQHF	TGCGCCAGCAGCTTCGAGGGCAATCAGCCCCAGCATTTT
TRBV9	TRBJ2-7	TRBD2	-	CASSVGLAGGRYEQYF	TGTGCCAGCAGCGTAGGACTAGCGGGAGGCCGCTACGAGCAGTACTTC
TRBV5-1	TRBJ2-3	-	-	CASSMRESDTQYF	TGCGCCAGCAGCATGAGGGAATCGGATACGCAGTATTTT
TRBV9	TRBJ1-4	TRBD1	-	CASSSSGTVGEKLFF	TGTGCCAGCAGCTCTTCCGGGACAGTAGGTGAAAAACTGTTTTTT
TRBV7-9	TRBJ1-1	-	-	CASRHRDKNTEAFF	TGTGCCAGCAGGCACCGGGACAAGAACACTGAAGCTTTCTTT
TRBV5-1	TRBJ1-3	-	-	CASSSIYPPQVPGNTIYF	TGCGCCAGCAGCTCGATCTACCCGCCACAGGTACCTGGAAACACCATATATTTT
TRBV11-3	TRBJ1-1	-	-	CASSLNINTEAFF	TGTGCCAGCAGCTTAAACATTAACACTGAAGCTTTCTTT
TRBV14	TRBJ1-2	-	-	CASSQTVTGPSYGYTF	TGTGCCAGCAGCCAAACCGTTACAGGACCATCCTATGGCTACACCTTC
TRBV2	TRBJ2-7	TRBD1	-	CASSESVGTGYYEQYF	TGTGCCAGCAGTGAATCCGTGGGGACAGGTTACTACGAGCAGTACTTC
TRBV6-6	TRBJ2-1	-	-	CASSYQDSSYNEQFF	TGTGCCAGCAGTTACCAGGACAGCTCCTACAATGAGCAGTTCTTC
TRBV10-3	TRBJ2-1	-	-	CAISESTGKYNEQFF	TGTGCCATCAGTGAGTCCACAGGGAAGTACAATGAGCAGTTCTTC
TRBV2	TRBJ1-1	-	-	CASSNKDYTEAFF	TGTGCCAGCAGTAACAAGGACTACACTGAAGCTTTCTTT
TRBV4-3	TRBJ1-1	-	-	CASSQTRLVTEAFF	TGCGCCAGCAGCCAAACACGTCTCGTCACTGAAGCTTTCTTT
TRBV13	TRBJ2-7	-	-	CASSLRLWIEQYF	TGTGCCAGCAGCCTTCGACTTTGGATCGAGCAGTACTTC
TRBV27	TRBJ2-1	TRBD1	-	CASSLARDRGVKEQFF	TGTGCCAGCAGTTTAGCCCGGGACAGGGGGGTTAAAGAGCAGTTCTTC
TRBV10-3	TRBJ1-2	-	-	CAISERGIGYGYTF	TGTGCCATCAGTGAGCGGGGGATAGGCTATGGCTACACCTTC
TRBV30	TRBJ1-5	-	-	CACRTGSGLSNQPQHF	TGTGCCTGCCGAACAGGTTCTGGTTTGAGCAATCAGCCCCAGCATTTT
TRBV6-4	TRBJ1-2	-	-	CASSDSQGLGYTF	TGTGCCAGCAGTGACTCTCAGGGTCTTGGCTACACCTTC
TRBV25-1	TRBJ1-2	-	once	CASSESGNVGYTF	TGTGCCAGCAGTGAATCGGGGAATGTCGGCTACACCTTC
TRBV30	TRBJ1-4	-	-	CAWSVEREKLFF	TGTGCCTGGAGTGTAGAGAGGGAAAAACTGTTTTTT
TRBV5-4	TRBJ2-7	-	few	CASSFGPSEQYF	TGTGCCAGCAGCTTCGGTCCTTCTGAGCAGTACTTC
TRBV6-5	TRBJ2-7	-	few	CASSYVPSYEQYF	TGTGCCAGCAGTTACGTTCCATCCTACGAGCAGTACTTC
TRBV7-9	TRBJ2-3	-	-	CASSHTRARTDTQYF	TGTGCCAGCAGCCATACGAGGGCCCGTACAGATACGCAGTATTTT
TRBV28	TRBJ2-7	TRBD1	-	CASSPSDRAEQYF	TGTGCCAGCAGTCCCTCGGACAGGGCCGAGCAGTACTTC
TRBV7-9	TRBJ2-1	TRBD1	-	CASSPDRGAYNEQFF	TGTGCCAGCAGCCCTGACAGGGGAGCCTACAATGAGCAGTTCTTC
TRBV6-5	TRBJ1-2	-	-	CASSPDSTFYGYTF	TGTGCCAGCAGTCCCGACAGTACTTTCTATGGCTACACCTTC
TRBV28	TRBJ1-2	TRBD1	-	CATRLTGVYGYTF	TGTGCCACCCGCTTAACAGGGGTCTATGGCTACACCTTC
TRBV19	TRBJ2-7	TRBD1	-	CASSTGTGYSYEQYF	TGTGCCAGTAGTACCGGGACAGGGTATTCCTACGAGCAGTACTTC
TRBV2	TRBJ2-1	TRBD2	-	CASRSPGLAANEQFF	TGTGCCAGCAGGTCTCCGGGACTAGCAGCAAATGAGCAGTTCTTC
TRBV30	TRBJ1-5	TRBD1	once	CAWSGGQGANQPQHF	TGTGCCTGGAGTGGCGGACAGGGGGCGAATCAGCCCCAGCATTTT
TRBV4-1	TRBJ2-5	-	-	CASSQDFLVETQYF	TGCGCCAGCAGCCAAGATTTTTTAGTAGAGACCCAGTACTTC
TRBV2	TRBJ2-7	TRBD2	-	CASELAGGGSYEQYF	TGTGCCAGCGAACTAGCGGGAGGCGGATCCTACGAGCAGTACTTC
TRBV19	TRBJ2-1	TRBD1	-	CASSPGQGSYNEQFF	TGTGCCAGTAGTCCGGGACAGGGGTCCTACAATGAGCAGTTCTTC
TRBV6-5	TRBJ2-1	TRBD1	-	CASRPPGQGRNEQFF	TGTGCCAGCAGGCCACCGGGACAGGGTCGGAATGAGCAGTTCTTC
TRBV29-1	TRBJ2-7	-	-	CSVSSPKTYEQYF	TGCAGCGTTTCGAGTCCTAAAACCTACGAGCAGTACTTC
TRBV29-1	TRBJ2-7	TRBD2	once	CSARTSGSTEQYF	TGCAGCGCTCGGACTAGCGGGAGTACCGAGCAGTACTTC
TRBV7-9	TRBJ2-1	-	-	CASSLQDSYNEQFF	TGTGCCAGCAGCTTGCAGGATTCCTACAATGAGCAGTTCTTC
TRBV27	TRBJ2-5	-	-	CASSWGRGETQYF	TGTGCCAGCAGTTGGGGGCGCGGGGAGACCCAGTACTTC
TRBV11-2	TRBJ2-5	-	-	CASSLAATQETQYF	TGTGCCAGCAGCTTAGCCGCGACACAAGAGACCCAGTACTTC
TRBV9	TRBJ2-2	-	-	CASSVGPSSPTGELFF	TGTGCCAGCAGCGTAGGACCTAGCTCTCCTACCGGGGAGCTGTTTTTT
TRBV18	TRBJ2-7	-	-	CASSPEGGEQYF	TGTGCCAGCTCACCAGAGGGAGGCGAGCAGTACTTC
TRBV14	TRBJ1-1	-	-	CASSQVSISRSEAFF	TGTGCCAGCAGCCAAGTAAGTATTTCACGGTCCGAAGCTTTCTTT
TRBV7-3	TRBJ2-1	-	-	CASSETSFDEQFF	TGTGCCAGCAGCGAGACTAGTTTCGATGAGCAGTTCTTC
TRBV6-5	TRBJ2-1	TRBD1	once	CASRSRDSTYNEQFF	TGTGCCAGCAGGAGCCGGGACAGCACCTACAATGAGCAGTTCTTC
TRBV4-1	TRBJ2-7	TRBD2	-	CASSQELAGAFYEQYF	TGCGCCAGCAGCCAAGAACTAGCGGGAGCCTTCTACGAGCAGTACTTC
TRBV18	TRBJ2-3	TRBD1	-	CASTPSGQFTDTQYF	TGTGCCAGCACACCTTCGGGACAGTTCACAGATACGCAGTATTTT
TRBV28	TRBJ2-1	TRBD1	once	CASSSPPGQGIEQGFF	TGTGCCAGCAGTTCACCCCCGGGACAGGGGATCGAGCAAGGGTTCTTC
TRBV28	TRBJ2-7	TRBD2	-	CAIRPGLAVYEQYF	TGTGCCATCCGACCGGGACTAGCGGTCTACGAGCAGTACTTC
TRBV4-3	TRBJ1-5	TRBD1	-	CASSQETTGGNQPQHF	TGCGCCAGCAGCCAAGAAACCACAGGGGGCAATCAGCCCCAGCATTTT
TRBV27	TRBJ1-2	-	-	CASSPTSGLFNYGYTF	TGTGCCAGCAGTCCCACATCGGGACTTTTCAACTATGGCTACACCTTC
TRBV5-4	TRBJ2-7	TRBD1	-	CASSQDRVSTYEQYF	TGTGCCAGCAGCCAGGACAGGGTATCCACCTACGAGCAGTACTTC
TRBV5-6	TRBJ1-2	-	-	CASSLTGLANYGYTF	TGTGCCAGCAGCTTGACAGGGTTAGCTAACTATGGCTACACCTTC
TRBV9	TRBJ1-5	-	-	CASSSTSRGQPQHF	TGTGCCAGCAGCTCAACCAGCCGAGGGCAGCCCCAGCATTTT